Below, 24 T cell receptor beta chains from the same sample are listed, as sequenced in a study of T-cell reconstitution after alpha-beta-depleted transplantation in children. Preparing the TCRbeta library involved the use of unique molecular identifiers. TCRdb analysed the PCR reads with MiXCR anew, one entry per CDR3 protein. The sample lists about 640,000 distinct CDR3 sequences, approximately 17% seen once, with over 0.95% in the top ten. Sample: PBMCs from the stem cell graft donor, taken from the stem cell graft. All receptors come from a human donor who donated a stem cell graft to a child with acute myeloid leukemia.

This clonotype was seen ten or more times. One end of the junction is discordant with germline, which a read error may explain. The V and J genes are TRBV5-1 and TRBJ1-1; a possible D gene is TRBD1 (5 bases). CDR1 is SGHRS, CDR2 YFSETQ, per germline. The CDR3 runs 13 residues. The CDR3 coding sequence is TGTGCCAGCAGTTTAGCGGGGGACACTGAAGCTTTCTTT. This gives the protein CASSLAGDTEAFF.

A few counts support this clonotype. V and J are TRBV4-3 and TRBJ2-3; no reliable D call. The germline V gene has CDR1 LGHNA and CDR2 YSLEER. The CDR3 extends over 17 amino acids. Trimming pared 3 bases from V and 2 bases from J, leaving 18 bases between. The CDR3 DNA reads TGCGCCAGCAGCCAGTTTCTTGGCAGCACATCCACAGATACGCAGTATTTT. It codes for CASSQFLGSTSTDTQYF.

This clonotype was picked up many times. The chain joins TRBV5-1 to TRBJ2-2, with unresolved D. The CDR3 is 13 amino acids. Per germline, CDR1 SGHRS and CDR2 YFSETQ. V was trimmed by 4 bases and J by 6 bases, leaving 10 bases between them. The CDR3 reads CASSPLGPGELFF. CDR3 bases: TGCGCCAGCAGCCCGCTCGGGCCCGGGGAGCTGTTTTTT. The entire variable domain, with the rest obtained from reference TRBV5-1 and TRBJ2-2, is as follows: KAGVTQTPRYLIKTRGQQVTLSCSPISGHRSVSWYQQTPGQGLQFLFEYFSETQRNKGNFPGRFSGRQFSNSRSEMNVSTLELGDSALYLCASSPLGPGELFFGEGSRLTVL.

This chain joins TRBV11-2 and TRBJ1-1; no firm D call. From germline, CDR1 is SGHAT and CDR2 FQNNGV. The CDR3 is 15 amino acids. V shed 0 bases and J shed 0 bases, with 8 bases lying between them. CDR3 amino acids: CASSLDRSVNTEAFF. The CDR3, as DNA: TGTGCCAGCAGCTTAGATCGATCAGTGAACACTGAAGCTTTCTTT.

This clonotype was picked up many times. The rearrangement joins TRBV20-1 to TRBJ2-3; a possible D gene is TRBD1 (6 bases). Germline V lookup: CDR1 DFQATT, CDR2 SNEGSKA (reference sequence). V was pared by 0 bases and J by 1 base, with 17 bases between. This CDR3 spans 17 amino acids. CDR3 amino acids: CSARDFTGKEGTDTQYF. Written as DNA, the CDR3 is TGCAGTGCTAGAGATTTCACAGGGAAAGAAGGCACAGATACGCAGTATTTT.

The CDR3 sequence is CASSLLAVMEETQYF. As DNA, the CDR3 is TGTGCCAGCAGCCTCCTTGCGGTAATGGAAGAGACCCAGTACTTC. The V call is TRBV7-6, the J call TRBJ2-5; unclear D gene. The CDR3 has 15 residues. Deletions cut 5 bases from V and 3 bases from J, with 16 bases between. Germline V lookup: CDR1 SGHVS, CDR2 FNYEAQ.

Only a few counts were recorded for this clonotype. V and J are TRBV6-1 and TRBJ2-1; perhaps TRBD2 as D (7 bases). The V gene's germline CDR1 is MNHNS and CDR2 SASEGT. The germline V and J ends were trimmed by 3 bases and 4 bases, with 13 bases remaining between them. The CDR3 totals 15 residues. Here the CDR3 DNA reads TGTGCCAGCAGTGATGGGGGGGCAGTTTACAATGAGCAGTTCTTC. It yields the protein CASSDGGAVYNEQFF.

This clonotype showed up many times. This chain uses TRBV12-3 or TRBV12-4 with TRBJ1-6, with D unresolved. V lost 6 bases and J lost 6, with 12 bases in between. The CDR3 is made up of 14 amino acids. The CDR3 protein is CASSVLKGNSPLHF. The CDR3, as DNA: TGTGCCAGCAGCGTGTTAAAGGGTAATTCACCCCTCCACTTT.

This sequence joins TRBV5-1 and TRBJ2-7, with D maybe TRBD1 (5 bases). This CDR3 contains 13 residues. The V end lost 3 bases, the J end lost 2 bases, and 9 bases lay between the germline ends. From germline, CDR1 is SGHRS and CDR2 YFSETQ. The CDR3 region is CASSSVGPYEQYF. CDR3 in DNA: TGCGCCAGCAGCTCGGTGGGGCCCTACGAGCAGTACTTC.

This clonotype was counted between two and nine times. The chain recombines TRBV7-9 with TRBJ1-4; no reliable D call. The V and J ends lost 5 bases and 6 bases respectively, with 7 bases between them. From germline, CDR1 is SEHNR and CDR2 FQNEAQ (reference sequence). The CDR3 runs 12 residues. CDR3 sequence reads: CASSREDEKLFF. The CDR3 DNA is TGTGCCAGCAGCCGGGAAGATGAAAAACTGTTTTTT.

V and J are TRBV5-1 and TRBJ1-1; a weak D match, TRBD1 (6 bases). This CDR3 spans 14 amino acids. Germline CDR1 is SGHRS and CDR2 is YFSETQ. The V end lost 4 bases, the J end lost 2 bases, and 12 bases lay between the germline ends. CDR3 region: CASSADRFNTEAFF. CDR3 coding DNA: TGCGCCAGCAGCGCCGACAGGTTCAACACTGAAGCTTTCTTT.

This clonotype was recorded at least ten times. V and J are TRBV20-1 and TRBJ2-2; D gene uncertain. Germline V CDR1 and CDR2: DFQATT, SNEGSKA (reference sequence). The CDR3 is made up of 11 amino acids. V lost 7 bases to trimming and J lost 5 bases, with 8 bases between them. DNA for the CDR3: TGCAGTGTAGATGGGACCGGGGAGCTGTTTTTT. Amino acid sequence: CSVDGTGELFF.

Concerning this clonotype: This may arise from a read error, as a much more abundant clone is one base away. The rearrangement joins TRBV7-2 to TRBJ2-2; tentatively, D is TRBD1 (6 bases). Germline V gene sequence: CDR1 SGHTA, CDR2 FQGNSA. The CDR3 is made up of 14 amino acids. V shed 1 base and J shed 6 bases, with 9 bases lying between them. DNA of the CDR3: TGTGCCAGCAGCTTAGGATACAGGGCCGGGGAGCTGTTTTTT. It encodes CASSLGYRAGELFF.

This clonotype has just a few counts. V is TRBV4-3 and J is TRBJ2-2; D perhaps matches TRBD2 (7 bases). The CDR3 length is 15 residues. Germline CDR1 is LGHNA and CDR2 is YSLEER. Between the trimmed V and J ends, which lost 1 base and 6 bases, there was a span of 12 bases. The CDR3 sequence: CASSQGTRGAGELFF. In DNA form, the CDR3 reads TGCGCCAGCAGCCAAGGGACTAGGGGGGCCGGGGAGCTGTTTTTT.

To note about this clonotype: This may be a read error: a much more frequent sequence differs by one nucleotide. The CDR3 carries no conserved terminal phenylalanine or tryptophan, so it likely arises from a read error. V and J are TRBV29-1 and TRBJ1-1; 8 bases agree with TRBD1. The germline V gene encodes CDR1 SQVTM and CDR2 ANQGSEA. The CDR3 contains 14 residues. V dropped 7 bases and J dropped 0; count of bases not matched to a gene: 7. The CDR3: CSATGDRMNTEAFI. The DNA of the CDR3 is TGCAGCGCGACAGGGGACAGGATGAACACTGAAGCTTTCATT.

This clonotype was seen at least ten times. The CDR3 DNA is TGCAGTGCGACAGGGTCATATGAAAAACTGTTTTTT. Its translation: CSATGSYEKLFF. V usage is TRBV20-1 and J usage is TRBJ1-4, with TRBD1 identical over 7 bases. Germline loops: CDR1 DFQATT, CDR2 SNEGSKA (reference sequence). V dropped 6 bases and J dropped 6; count of bases not matched to a gene: 4. The CDR3 sequence is 12 residues long.

The chain carries TRBV5-1 and TRBJ2-7; a weak D match, TRBD2 (6 bases). CDR3 length: 14 amino acids. Germline CDR1 and CDR2: SGHRS and YFSETQ. V lost 1 base to trimming and J lost 2 bases, with 10 bases between them. CDR3: CASSLTSTTYEQYF. The CDR3 DNA reads as TGCGCCAGCAGCTTGACTAGCACTACCTACGAGCAGTACTTC. Full variable domain (remainder filled in from reference TRBV5-1 and TRBJ2-7): KAGVTQTPRYLIKTRGQQVTLSCSPISGHRSVSWYQQTPGQGLQFLFEYFSETQRNKGNFPGRFSGRQFSNSRSEMNVSTLELGDSALYLCASSLTSTTYEQYFGPGTRLTVT.

The J gene is TRBJ1-1, the V gene TRBV5-1; D not resolved. The V gene's germline CDR1 is SGHRS and CDR2 YFSETQ. V was pared by 2 bases and J by 1 base, with 9 bases between. The CDR3 has 14 residues. The CDR3 protein is CASSLPTQNTEAFF. CDR3 nucleotide sequence: TGCGCCAGCAGCTTACCGACACAGAACACTGAAGCTTTCTTT. The full variable domain, its missing parts supplied by reference TRBV5-1 and TRBJ1-1, is KAGVTQTPRYLIKTRGQQVTLSCSPISGHRSVSWYQQTPGQGLQFLFEYFSETQRNKGNFPGRFSGRQFSNSRSEMNVSTLELGDSALYLCASSLPTQNTEAFFGQGTRLTVV.

This clonotype occurred a few times. The rearrangement uses TRBV20-1 and TRBJ1-2; 12 nucleotides align to TRBD1. V lost 4 bases, J lost 8 bases, and 11 bases stayed unmatched. The germline gives CDR1 DFQATT, CDR2 SNEGSKA (reference sequence). The length of the CDR3 is 15 residues. The CDR3 nucleotides are TGCAGTGCTAAACCCCCGGGACAGGGGGCGGGAGGCTACACCTTC. This sequence encodes CSAKPPGQGAGGYTF.

The rearrangement uses TRBV12-3 or TRBV12-4 and TRBJ2-4, with D perhaps being TRBD1 or TRBD2 (7 bases each). Trimming removed 6 bases at V and 1 base at J, with 13 bases between. There are 15 residues in the CDR3. The CDR3, as DNA: TGTGCCAGCAGGGGAGGGGGCAAGGCCAAAAACATTCAGTACTTC. This gives the protein CASRGGGKAKNIQYF.

This clonotype was detected many times. V is TRBV6-1 and J is TRBJ1-1; D gene unclear. Trimming left V 6 bases short and J 0 bases short, with 14 bases between. There are 15 residues in the CDR3. Looked up from germline, CDR1 is MNHNS and CDR2 is SASEGT. CDR3 coding DNA: TGTGCCAGCAGCCCGAACAGCCTGATGAACACTGAAGCTTTCTTT. Its protein is CASSPNSLMNTEAFF.

The V call is TRBV5-1, the J call TRBJ2-7; TRBD1 or TRBD2 may be the D gene (5 bases each). The V and J ends lost 9 bases and 6 bases respectively, with 22 bases between them. In germline, CDR1 is SGHRS, CDR2 YFSETQ. The CDR3 runs 14 residues. The CDR3: CATRDGVTVGEQYF. The CDR3 DNA is TGCGCCACCAGGGACGGGGTTACAGTTGGCGAGCAGTACTTC.

The genes are TRBV6-5 and TRBJ1-1; TRBD1 matches 7 bases. CDR3 length: 18 amino acids. Unmatched junction bases numbered 18, after V lost 4 bases and J lost 4 bases. Germline V gene data show CDR1 as MNHEY and CDR2 as SVGAGI. The CDR3 reads CASSSTPGTATWGTEAFF. DNA of the CDR3: TGTGCCAGCAGTTCAACACCCGGGACAGCAACTTGGGGCACTGAAGCTTTCTTT.

The chain carries TRBV20-1 and TRBJ1-3; D is ambiguous. Per the germline V gene, CDR1 is DFQATT and CDR2 is SNEGSKA (reference sequence). The CDR3 covers 13 residues. V lost 6 bases to trimming and J lost 1 base, with 10 bases between them. For the CDR3, the DNA is TGCAGTGCCCGCCCTCTTTCTGGAAACACCATATATTTT. Protein product: CSARPLSGNTIYF.